What follows are 16 T cell receptor beta chains derived from one specimen sequenced in a study of cytomegalovirus exposure and HLA in healthy donors (dated by TCRdb to the late 2010s). The protocol used for the library was the immunoSEQ multiplex PCR assay. For the multiplex PCR, a mixture combining 60 forward primers for TCR Vbeta segments and 13 reverse primers for TCR Jbeta segments was used. The immuneACCESS repertoire file appears here via TCRdb, limited to in-frame rearrangements. These files lack a portion of the clones; in checked studies, under half of the deficit traces to unresolved V genes, and the cause of the others is not known. The sample table shows some 160,000 clones, and almost 75% are seen once. Under 7% of the sample is in the top ten clones. Sample: PBMCs. The receptors originated from a woman between 18 and 29 years old in good health and CMV-seropositive.

V is TRBV10-2 and J is TRBJ2-5; TRBD2 agrees at 7 bases. The CDR3 extends over 14 amino acids. Trimming took 6 bases from V and 4 from J; bases not matched to a gene: 8. Germline loops: CDR1 WSHSY, CDR2 SAAADI. The CDR3 sequence: CASSRTSGGETQYF. The CDR3 nucleotides are TGCGCCAGCAGCCGGACCTCGGGGGGAGAGACCCAGTACTTC.

This clone was detected only a few times. This chain connects TRBV7-2 to TRBJ2-3; tentative D call: TRBD2 (7 bases). Trimming removed 1 base from V and 4 bases from J, with 12 bases in between. The CDR3 runs 15 residues. Germline loops: CDR1 SGHTA, CDR2 FQGNSA. CDR3 sequence: CASSLGGGASDTQYF. As DNA, the CDR3 is TGTGCCAGCAGCTTAGGGGGGGGCGCCTCAGATACGCAGTATTTT.

V gene TRBV19 combines with J gene TRBJ1-1; D may be TRBD1 (5 bases). Trimming removed 4 bases at V and 4 bases at J, with 10 bases between. The CDR3 contains 13 residues. Germline V gives CDR1 LNHDA, CDR2 SQIVND (reference sequence). CDR3 bases: TGTGCCAGTAGTAGTCAGGGTTCCACTGAAGCTTTCTTT. Its protein is CASSSQGSTEAFF.

V usage is TRBV7-3 and J usage is TRBJ2-1, with 12 bases matching TRBD2. This CDR3 contains 16 residues. The germline V gene has CDR1 SGHTA and CDR2 FQGTGA. The V and J ends lost 5 bases and 0 bases, in that order; junction bases with no gene match: 2. The CDR3 protein is CASSPTSGGSYNEQFF. The DNA of the CDR3 is TGTGCCAGCAGCCCGACTAGCGGGGGCTCCTACAATGAGCAGTTCTTC. Combining the CDR3 with reference TRBV7-3 and TRBJ2-1 gives the whole variable domain GAGVSQTPSNKVTEKGKYVELRCDPISGHTALYWYRQSLGQGPEFLIYFQGTGAADDSGLPNDRFFAVRPEGSVSTLKIQRTERGDSAVYLCASSPTSGGSYNEQFFGPGTRLTVL.

The gene calls are TRBV5-6 and TRBJ1-2; 8 bases map to TRBD1. Germline loops: CDR1 SGHDT, CDR2 YYEEEE. The length of the CDR3 is 13 residues. The ends lost 2 bases at V and 6 bases at J; junction bases unmatched: 3. This chain's CDR3 is CASSLGTGHGYTF. DNA of the CDR3: TGTGCCAGCAGCTTAGGGACAGGTCATGGCTACACCTTC.

This chain uses TRBV7-8 with TRBJ1-3, with unresolved D. V lost 1 base and J lost 0, with 13 bases in between. Germline lookup yields CDR1 SGHVS and CDR2 FQNEAQ. The CDR3 spans 17 residues. The CDR3 sequence is CASSLGRIAISGNTIYF. Written as DNA, the CDR3 is TGTGCCAGCAGCTTAGGCAGAATCGCAATCTCTGGAAACACCATATATTTT.

This clone was observed a few times. The V gene is TRBV29-1, the J gene TRBJ1-2; D is ambiguous. Germline CDR1 SQVTM, CDR2 ANQGSEA. Trimming left V 4 bases short and J 0 bases short, with 9 bases between. CDR3 length: 13 amino acids. The CDR3 coding sequence is TGCAGCGTTGGGTTGGGAGCTAACTATGGCTACACCTTC. As protein: CSVGLGANYGYTF.

The chain is built from TRBV29-1 and TRBJ2-1, with no clear D. The length of the CDR3 is 12 residues. V shed 7 bases and J shed 4 bases, with 11 bases lying between them. Germline CDR1 SQVTM, CDR2 ANQGSEA. In nucleotides, the CDR3 is TGCAGCGCCCCCCACGGGTACAATGAGCAGTTCTTC. Translated, it gives CSAPHGYNEQFF.

The V call is TRBV6-5, the J call TRBJ1-5; tentative D call: TRBD1 (5 bases). The CDR3 is made up of 14 amino acids. With 6 bases removed from V and 9 bases from J, the gap between germline ends came to 18 bases. CDR1 is MNHEY and CDR2 is SVGAGI in the germline V gene. DNA of the CDR3: TGTGCCAGCAGCCCGGGGCAGGGACTCCCGCCCCAGCATTTT. Amino acids: CASSPGQGLPPQHF.

This rearrangement joins TRBV9 to TRBJ2-5; TRBD2 is a possible D gene (6 bases). V lost 2 bases and J 2 bases, leaving 7 bases between the germline ends. In germline, CDR1 is SGDLS, CDR2 YYNGEE. The CDR3 length is 13 residues. The CDR3 reads CASSVTSQETQYF. The CDR3 bases are TGTGCCAGCAGCGTGACTAGTCAAGAGACCCAGTACTTC.

This clone was recorded a few times. This chain joins TRBV30 and TRBJ2-1, with TRBD2 matching 7 bases. CDR3 length: 13 residues. The germline V gene has CDR1 GTSNPN and CDR2 SVGIG (reference sequence). The junction had 4 bases not matched to a gene; V was cut back by 4 bases and J by 4 bases. The CDR3 DNA is TGTGCCTGGAACAGCGGGATTTACAATGAGCAGTTCTTC. The encoded protein is CAWNSGIYNEQFF.

This clone was picked up a small number of times. In nucleotides, the CDR3 is TGTGCCAGCAGCTACGCGCCAGGACAGGGCTATGGCTACACCTTC. This gives the protein CASSYAPGQGYGYTF. V usage is TRBV6-6 and J usage is TRBJ1-2; TRBD1 matches 8 bases. Germline V lookup: CDR1 MNHNY, CDR2 SVGAGI (reference sequence). This CDR3 contains 15 residues. Trimming took 6 bases from V and 4 from J; bases not matched to a gene: 10.

J is TRBJ1-5 and V is TRBV27, with TRBD1 matching 8 bases. The CDR3 spans 16 residues. J was trimmed by 5 bases and V by 5 bases; bases with no gene match: 11. The germline gives CDR1 MNHEY, CDR2 SMNVEV (reference sequence). This CDR3 is CASSPDREGDYQPQHF. The CDR3 DNA reads TGTGCCAGCAGTCCGGACAGGGAGGGGGATTATCAGCCCCAGCATTTT.

This rearrangement joins TRBV5-1 to TRBJ2-5; 7 nucleotides line up with TRBD1. This CDR3 region has 15 residues. After removal of 0 bases from V and 2 bases from J, the junction contained 4 bases not matched to a gene. The V gene's germline CDR1 is SGHRS and CDR2 YFSETQ. CDR3 region: CASSLDSGGQETQYF. CDR3 bases: TGCGCCAGCAGCTTGGATTCAGGGGGACAAGAGACCCAGTACTTC.

V gene TRBV5-4 combines with J gene TRBJ2-5; no reliable D call. The J call may be mistaken, given a closer DNA end match to TRBJ2-7. This CDR3 has 14 residues. Germline V gene lookup returns CDR1 SGHNT and CDR2 YYREEE (reference sequence). CDR3 sequence: CASSLAGQDYEQYF. CDR3 nucleotides: TGTGCCAGCAGCTTGGCCGGGCAAGACTACGAGCAGTACTTC.

Only a few counts were recorded for this clone. The chain is built from TRBV19 and TRBJ1-5; 8 bases map to TRBD1. This CDR3 has 17 residues. Germline V lookup: CDR1 LNHDA, CDR2 SQIVND (reference sequence). V gave up 4 bases and J gave up 1 base; unmatched junction bases: 9. In DNA form, the CDR3 reads TGTGCCAGTAGTAGGCTCCAGACAGGGGCGAGCAATCAGCCCCAGCATTTT. The encoded protein is CASSRLQTGASNQPQHF.